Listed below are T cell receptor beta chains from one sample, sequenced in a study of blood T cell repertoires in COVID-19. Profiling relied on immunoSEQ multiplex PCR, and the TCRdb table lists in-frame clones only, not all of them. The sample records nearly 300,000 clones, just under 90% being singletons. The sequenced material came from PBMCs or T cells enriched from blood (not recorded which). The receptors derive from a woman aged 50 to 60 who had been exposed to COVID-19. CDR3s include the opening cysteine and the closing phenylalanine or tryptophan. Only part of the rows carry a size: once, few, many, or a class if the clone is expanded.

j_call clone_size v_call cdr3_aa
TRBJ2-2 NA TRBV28 CASSVGGVGNTGELFF
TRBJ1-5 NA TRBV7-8 CASSLARQPSTSNQPQHF
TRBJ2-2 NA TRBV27 CASSPRVRELFF
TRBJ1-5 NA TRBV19 CASHPLNRAQADQPQHF
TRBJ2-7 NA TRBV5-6 CASSLGAGADEQYF
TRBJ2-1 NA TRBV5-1 CASSFSGSSYNEQFF
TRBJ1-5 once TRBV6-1 CASSERDRGPGDSNQPQHF
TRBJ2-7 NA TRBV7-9 CASSAGTGIYEQYF
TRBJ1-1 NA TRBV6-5 CASSSGGMNTEAFF
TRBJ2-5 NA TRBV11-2 CASSSPGIQETQYF
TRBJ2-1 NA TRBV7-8 CASSYGTSGASYNEQFF
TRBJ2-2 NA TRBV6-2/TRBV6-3 CASSYLGQGAGGELFF
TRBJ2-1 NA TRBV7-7 CASSSQGLYNEQFF
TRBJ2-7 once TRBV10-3 CAIRDGQGVIYEQYF
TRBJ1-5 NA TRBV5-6 CASSLTSGERNQPQHF
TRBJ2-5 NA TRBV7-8 CASSLDGGGPLAAQYF
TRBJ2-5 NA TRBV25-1 CASSEYQPGHRSGETQYF
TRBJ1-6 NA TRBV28 CATPGGQANSPLHF
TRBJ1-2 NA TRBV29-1 CSVLVTGGGYTF
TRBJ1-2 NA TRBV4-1 CASSQEAGWYGYTF
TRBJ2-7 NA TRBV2 CASTPGTGDREQYF
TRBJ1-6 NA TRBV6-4 CASSKQGANSPLHF
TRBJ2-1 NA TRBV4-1 CASSQDSSGGAHEQFF
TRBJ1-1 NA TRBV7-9 CATATGGLAEAFF
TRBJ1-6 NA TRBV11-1 CASSQDRGRSPLHF
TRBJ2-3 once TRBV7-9 CASSLSSGATDTQYF
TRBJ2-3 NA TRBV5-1 CASSLATGGHITDTQYF